The T cell receptor beta chain under discussion was sequenced for a study of monozygotic twins with inflammatory bowel disease. TCRdb reprocessed the 5' RACE reads, with one entry per CDR3 protein and no DNA. The sample's table shows fewer than 200,000 distinct CDR3 sequences. The germline V gene encodes CDR1 MGHDK and CDR2 SYGVNS. The CDR3 sequence is 14 residues long. From whole blood, total RNA was isolated without any sorting of T cells. Sequencing used blood. The receptor's source is a human donor with ulcerative colitis or Crohn's disease, or a healthy co-twin of an affected twin (not recorded which). The chain links TRBV25-1 to TRBJ2-1; the TCRdb D gene call, TRBD1, has no DNA to confirm it. CDR3: CASISTTGNNEQFF.